These 27 T cell receptor beta chains share one sample of origin, sequenced in a study of Tregs in tolerant kidney transplant recipients (dated by TCRdb to the late 2010s). What the time point label conveys for this sample: 6 months after combined kidney and bone marrow transplant. The transplants used related donors along with nonmyeloablative bone marrow transplantation, and in the human trials mixed chimerism was transient. Library generation was performed with the immunoSEQ multiplex PCR assay. Imported from immuneACCESS, the table was reduced by TCRdb to in-frame sequences with V and J called. These copies leave out some clones; in studies compared against another copy, an unresolved V gene accounts for under half, and the cause of the remainder is not known. The table held for this sample gives more than 11,000 clones. 25% to 30% of the sample is held by the ten biggest clonotypes. The material was CD8+ T cells from blood (PBMCs), obtained 6 months after the transplant. Receptor source: a human patient who received a combined kidney and bone marrow transplant. Some T cells seen after a transplant may have their origin in the graft donor.

A note on this clone: The read halts 3 residues ahead of the CDR3 end, with the missing end drawn from the germline J gene. V is TRBV20-1 and J is TRBJ1-2, with D possibly being TRBD1 (5 bases). Germline V gene sequence: CDR1 DFQATT, CDR2 SNEGSKA (reference sequence). The CDR3 extends over 11 amino acids. With 3 bases removed from V and 5 bases from J, the gap between germline ends came to 7 bases. The CDR3 protein is CSARGLYGYTF. The sequenced part of the CDR3 DNA is TGCAGTGCTAGGGGGCTGTATGGC.

As to this clone: Read coverage stops 3 residues before the CDR3 terminus; the germline J gene supplies the remainder. The rearrangement joins TRBV5-4 to TRBJ1-1; D is unresolved. Germline V lookup: CDR1 SGHNT, CDR2 YYREEE (reference sequence). This CDR3 comprises 13 residues. V lost 1 base to trimming and J lost 6 bases, with 10 bases between them. CDR3 sequence reads: CASSLSGFAEAFF. The part of the CDR3 DNA that was read is TGTGCCAGCAGCTTGTCCGGGTTCGCTGAA.

Points on this clone: Sequencing ends 3 residues short of the CDR3 end; the germline J gene provides the rest. The chain recombines TRBV6-4 with TRBJ2-1; a possible D gene is TRBD2 (7 bases). This CDR3 comprises 18 residues. Germline assignment: CDR1 MRHNA and CDR2 SNTAGT. The ends were cut back, 2 bases at V and 0 bases at J, with 17 bases in the middle. The covered CDR3 bases are TGTGCCAGCAGTGACGATAGGGAGGGGGTGAGCTCCTACAATGAG. It is translated as CASSDDREGVSSYNE. The CDR3 reads in full as CASSDDREGVSSYNEQFF.

In regard to this clone: The sequenced fragment ends 3 residues before the CDR3 boundary, so the rest is inferred from the germline J gene. The chain couples TRBV2 to TRBJ2-3; 8 bases line up with TRBD2. The CDR3 is 13 amino acids. Germline V lookup: CDR1 SNHLY, CDR2 FYNNEI. Incomplete CDR3 DNA: TGTGCCAGCACGGGGGGGGGCGGTCAGCCG. It encodes CASTGGGGQP. The full CDR3 reads CASTGGGGQPQYF.

A remark on this clone: The read gets to within 3 residues of the CDR3 end, and the germline J gene fills in the rest. The rearrangement uses TRBV19 and TRBJ1-1, with 8 nucleotides matching TRBD1. Germline CDR1 LNHDA, CDR2 SQIVND (reference sequence). V was clipped by 7 bases and J by 3 bases; unmatched bases: 7. CDR3 length: 14 residues. The CDR3 DNA, read in part, is TGTGCCAGTACCCTGGACAGGGAGGACACTGAA. Its translation: CASTLDREDTE. The entire CDR3 protein reads CASTLDREDTEAFF.

Concerning this clone itself: The DNA ends 3 residues before the CDR3 does, and the rest of the CDR3 is filled in from the germline J gene. V and J are TRBV30 and TRBJ2-7, with unresolved D. The CDR3 is 11 amino acids. Germline lookup yields CDR1 GTSNPN and CDR2 SVGIG (reference sequence). V gave up 2 bases and J gave up 6 bases, with 8 bases separating them. The CDR3 here is CAWSWASEQYF. CDR3 DNA, as far as it was read: TGTGCCTGGAGTTGGGCGTCCGAG.

With respect to this clone: The read ends 3 residues early relative to the CDR3; the germline J gene fills the gap. The chain links TRBV10-3 to TRBJ1-2, with 10 bases aligning to TRBD1. The germline CDR1 and CDR2 sequences are ENHRY and SYGVKD. V lost 3 bases and J lost 7; bases outside the gene matches: 14. This CDR3 has 17 residues. CDR3 DNA (partial): TGTGCCATCAGTGATTCTCCCTTCGCCGGGACAGGGGCTGGC. Its protein is CAISDSPFAGTGAG. The whole CDR3 region reads CAISDSPFAGTGAGYTF.

This CDR3 is CASTSGGNSPLFF. CDR3 DNA (partial): TGCGCCAGCACCTCCGGGGGTAATTCACCG. The chain joins TRBV10-1 to TRBJ2-2; possible D gene TRBD2, 6 bases. The sequenced fragment ends 3 residues before the CDR3 boundary, so the rest is inferred from the germline J gene. Germline V gene lookup returns CDR1 WNHNN and CDR2 SYGVQD (reference sequence). The CDR3 contains 13 residues.

About this clone itself: Read sequence stops 3 residues before the CDR3 end, and the germline J gene provides the missing end. J is TRBJ2-1 and V is TRBV10-2, with 12 positions matching TRBD2. The junction had 2 bases not matched to a gene; V was cut back by 6 bases and J by 5 bases. Germline V gene data show CDR1 as WSHSY and CDR2 as SAAADI. There are 14 residues in the CDR3. CDR3 sequence reads: CASSGLAGHNEQFF. The DNA read from the CDR3 is TGCGCCAGCAGCGGACTAGCGGGACACAATGAG.

Turning to this clone: The read ends 3 residues early relative to the CDR3; the germline J gene fills the gap. This rearrangement joins TRBV13 to TRBJ2-3, with TRBD2 matching 9 bases. The CDR3 loop spans 16 amino acids. In germline, CDR1 is PRHDT, CDR2 FYEKMQ (reference sequence). The V and J ends lost 4 bases and 2 bases, in that order; junction bases with no gene match: 7. CDR3 region: CASSSLAGEATDTQYF. Incomplete CDR3 DNA: TGTGCCAGCAGCTCTTTAGCGGGGGAGGCCACAGATACG.

In terms of frequency, this clone is medium-sized. The read terminates 3 residues before the CDR3 end, so the remaining end is supplied by the germline J gene. This sequence joins TRBV18 and TRBJ1-2; D unresolved. Per the germline V gene, CDR1 is KGHSH and CDR2 is LQKENI. This CDR3 is built from 13 residues. CDR3: CASSPSLLPRYTF. Partial CDR3 DNA: TGTGCCAGCTCACCATCCCTCCTTCCCCGC. The full variable domain, in which reference TRBV18 and TRBJ1-2 provide the parts outside the CDR3, is NAGVMQNPRHLVRRRGQEARLRCSPMKGHSHVYWYRQLPEEGLKFMVYLQKENIIDESGMPKERFSAEFPKEGPSILRIQQVVRGDSAAYFCASSPSLLPRYTFGSGTRLTVV.

About this clone itself: Sequencing ends 3 residues short of the CDR3 end; the germline J gene provides the rest. This sequence joins TRBV19 and TRBJ2-7; TRBD2 matches 11 bases. Germline-derived CDR1 and CDR2 are LNHDA and SQIVND (reference sequence). CDR3 length equals 15 residues. Germline trimming cut 5 bases from V and 2 bases from J; bases unmatched to any gene: 5. CDR3 bases read: TGTGCCAGTAGTGTCCTACTAGCGGGAGCCTACGAG. Residues: CASSVLLAGAYE. The entire CDR3 protein is CASSVLLAGAYEQYF.

With regard to this clone: The sequence runs out 3 residues before the end of the CDR3; the remainder is reconstructed from the germline J gene. J is TRBJ2-6 and V is TRBV20-1, with D perhaps matching TRBD1 (5 bases). With 0 bases removed from V and 0 bases from J, the gap between germline ends came to 15 bases. The germline CDR1 and CDR2 sequences are DFQATT and SNEGSKA (reference sequence). The CDR3 contains 18 residues. The DNA read from the CDR3 is TGCAGTGCTAGAGACTCAGAACAGGCCCCCTCTGGGGCCAACGTC. Translation gives CSARDSEQAPSGANV. The CDR3 in full is CSARDSEQAPSGANVLTF.

This CDR3 reads CASSEPALGGQTQYF. The DNA read from the CDR3 is TGTGCCAGCAGTGAACCGGCCCTAGGTGGTCAGACC. The chain joins TRBV6-1 to TRBJ2-5; D ambiguous. The observed sequence ends 3 residues before the CDR3 terminus, with the missing tail filled in from the germline J gene. Germline-derived CDR1 and CDR2 are MNHNS and SASEGT. CDR3 length: 15 amino acids. V was trimmed by 2 bases and J by 6 bases, leaving 16 bases between them.

Concerning this clone: The read terminates 3 residues ahead of where the CDR3 ends, so the germline J gene completes it. This chain uses TRBV7-9 with TRBJ1-2, with D uncertain. Germline CDR1 and CDR2: SEHNR and FQNEAQ (reference sequence). CDR3 length equals 15 residues. The CDR3 protein is CASSLVLAVYNDYTF. The covered CDR3 bases are TGTGCCAGCAGCTTAGTCCTAGCGGTTTACAATGAC.

On this clone: Read coverage stops 3 residues before the CDR3 terminus; the germline J gene supplies the remainder. The chain links TRBV5-1 to TRBJ1-4, with 9 bases lining up with TRBD1. From germline, CDR1 is SGHRS and CDR2 YFSETQ. There are 16 residues in the CDR3. The sequenced part of the CDR3 DNA is TGCGCCAGCAGCTTGGGCGGGACAGGGCATAATTCACCA. This sequence encodes CASSLGGTGHNSP. The full-length CDR3 reads as CASSLGGTGHNSPLFF.

The sequenced CDR3 bases are TGTGCCAGTAGTATGTCCAACAGGGGTGAGACTGAA. Translated, it gives CASSMSNRGETE. The full CDR3 protein reads CASSMSNRGETEAFF. The chain has TRBV19 and TRBJ1-1, with TRBD1 identical over 7 bases. The sequence runs out 3 residues before the end of the CDR3; the remainder is reconstructed from the germline J gene. CDR1 LNHDA and CDR2 SQIVND come from the germline V gene (reference sequence). Trimming took 3 bases from V and 5 from J; bases not matched to a gene: 9. This CDR3 contains 15 residues.

A word on this clone: The CDR3 is cut off 3 residues early in the read; its end comes from the germline J gene. V and J are TRBV5-6 and TRBJ2-2; TRBD2 agrees at 7 bases. The germline CDR1 and CDR2 sequences are SGHDT and YYEEEE. J was trimmed by 6 bases and V by 4 bases; bases with no gene match: 6. The CDR3 has 14 amino acids. The CDR3: CASSPGLVPGELFF. Partial CDR3 DNA: TGTGCCAGCAGCCCAGGACTAGTCCCCGGGGAG.

Regarding this clone: Read coverage stops 3 residues before the CDR3 terminus; the germline J gene supplies the remainder. V and J are TRBV19 and TRBJ2-7, with 7 bases aligning to TRBD1. Germline trimming cut 5 bases from V and 5 bases from J; bases unmatched to any gene: 6. This CDR3 is 13 amino acids long. From germline, CDR1 is LNHDA and CDR2 SQIVND (reference sequence). CDR3 DNA, as far as it was read: TGTGCCAGTAGTTCCCTTCAGGGGGACGAG. Its translation is CASSSLQGDE. The whole CDR3 protein is CASSSLQGDEQYF.

To note about this clone: The CDR3 end is not reached by the read, which stops 3 residues before it; the germline J gene fills it in. The V gene is TRBV19, the J gene TRBJ2-3, with D possibly matching TRBD2 (5 bases). V shed 3 bases and J shed 0 bases, with 10 bases lying between them. This CDR3 is built from 15 residues. Germline-derived CDR1 and CDR2 are LNHDA and SQIVND (reference sequence). CDR3 region: CASSIAGTSTDTQYF. CDR3 bases read: TGTGCCAGTAGTATTGCGGGCACTAGCACAGATACG. Full variable domain (outside the CDR3, taken from reference TRBV19 and TRBJ2-3): DGGITQSPKYLFRKEGQNVTLSCEQNLNHDAMYWYRQDPGQGLRLIYYSQIVNDFQKGDIAEGYSVSREKKESFPLTVTSAQKNPTAFYLCASSIAGTSTDTQYFGPGTRLTVL.

Turning to this clone: The CDR3 end lies 3 residues beyond the end of the read and is filled in from the germline J gene. The chain is built from TRBV18 and TRBJ2-1; 9 bases are a match to TRBD1. Germline V CDR1 and CDR2: KGHSH, LQKENI. The CDR3 has 16 amino acids. After removal of 3 bases from V and 3 bases from J, the junction contained 6 bases not matched to a gene. The chain's CDR3 is CASSPGQGTNYNEQFF. The covered CDR3 bases are TGTGCCAGCTCACCTGGACAGGGGACAAACTACAATGAG.

Concerning this clone: The missing CDR3 end, 3 residues past where the read stops, is filled in from the germline J gene. This chain connects TRBV7-2 to TRBJ2-4; D possibly corresponds to TRBD1 (6 bases). The CDR3 runs 15 residues. Germline V lookup: CDR1 SGHTA, CDR2 FQGNSA. Here the CDR3 reads CASSLTGSDIYGQYF. Incomplete CDR3 DNA: TGTGCCAGCAGCTTAACAGGGTCGGATATATATGGT. The full variable domain, with the rest looked up from reference TRBV7-2 and TRBJ2-4, is GAGVSQSPSNKVTEKGKDVELRCDPISGHTALYWYRQSLGQGLEFLIYFQGNSAPDKSGLPSDRFSAERTGGSVSTLTIQRTQQEDSAVYLCASSLTGSDIYGQYFGAGTRLSVL.

Notes on this clone: The sequenced fragment ends 3 residues before the CDR3 boundary, so the rest is inferred from the germline J gene. This chain joins TRBV7-6 and TRBJ1-2, with a possible D match to TRBD1 (5 bases). Per the germline V gene, CDR1 is SGHVS and CDR2 is FNYEAQ. The CDR3 runs to 17 residues. The CDR3 loop reads CASSLIPSGGSTDTYTF. CDR3 DNA (partial): TGTGCCAGCAGCTTAATACCATCCGGGGGAAGCACAGATACC.

Notes on this clone: The read terminates 3 residues ahead of where the CDR3 ends, so the germline J gene completes it. This chain uses TRBV7-2 with TRBJ1-2; D gene uncertain. There are 15 residues in the CDR3. Germline CDR1 reads SGHTA; CDR2 reads FQGNSA. The sequenced part of the CDR3 DNA is TGTGCCAGCAGCCCAAGGCCAGGAATCTCCTACGAC. It is translated as CASSPRPGISYD. The entire CDR3 reads CASSPRPGISYDYTF.

For this clone: The read ends 3 residues before the CDR3 terminus; that terminus is restored from the germline J gene. V gene TRBV7-9 combines with J gene TRBJ1-1; the D gene is possibly TRBD1 (6 bases). In germline, CDR1 is SEHNR, CDR2 FQNEAQ (reference sequence). The CDR3 spans 11 residues. The sequenced part of the CDR3 DNA is TGTGCCAGCAGTCTCGGGACAACG. Protein sequence: CASSLGTT. The whole CDR3 region reads CASSLGTTAFF. The full variable domain, its missing parts supplied by reference TRBV7-9 and TRBJ1-1, is DTGVSQNPRHKITKRGQNVTFRCDPISEHNRLYWYRQTLGQGPEFLTYFQNEAQLEKSRLLSDRFSAERPKGSFSTLEIQRTEQGDSAMYLCASSLGTTAFFGQGTRLTVV.

About this clone itself: The missing CDR3 end, 3 residues past where the read stops, is filled in from the germline J gene. The chain is built from TRBV19 and TRBJ1-2; 12 positions match TRBD1. CDR3 length equals 15 residues. Germline V gene sequence: CDR1 LNHDA, CDR2 SQIVND (reference sequence). The CDR3 spells CASSGTGGVTDTYTF. Partial CDR3 DNA: TGTGCCAGTAGTGGGACAGGGGGCGTGACAGATACC.

Of note for this clone: With the read ending 3 residues before the CDR3 end, the germline J gene is used to fill in that end. The rearrangement links TRBV5-1 to TRBJ2-2; 7 nucleotides align to TRBD2. CDR1 and CDR2 (germline): SGHRS, YFSETQ. This CDR3 has 14 amino acids. Trimming at V came to 4 bases and at J to 5 bases, leaving 5 bases not matched to a gene. Incomplete CDR3 DNA: TGCGCCAGCAGCCCCCCCGGGGGGACCGGGGAG. Protein product: CASSPPGGTGE. The entire CDR3 protein is CASSPPGGTGELFF.